This note documents a single T cell receptor beta chain sequence. This sample stems from a study of blood T cell repertoires in COVID-19. Generated by immunoSEQ multiplex PCR, the TCRdb table keeps only in-frame clones and is missing some. The table shows 90,000 to 150,000 clones, with roughly 76% occurring only once. This CDR3 contains 14 residues. With 7 bases clipped from V and 4 bases from J, the junction kept 5 bases outside the gene matches. Looked up from germline, CDR1 is SNHLY and CDR2 is FYNNEI. The chain is built from TRBV2 and TRBJ2-2; 8 bases match TRBD2. Sequenced sample: peripheral blood. The receptor was derived from a human donor in a cohort sampled during active COVID-19. DNA of the CDR3: TGTGCCAGCATAAGCCGGGGGGGCACCGGGGAGCTGTTTTTT. Encoded protein: CASISRGGTGELFF.